Many counts were recorded for the clone carrying this T cell receptor (beta chain). Its antigen is unidentified. The data stem from a study of T cell repertoires in cytomegalovirus infection. Study details: Public TCR beta signatures indicated both CMV infection and matching HLA type. Study results and caveats: Across the ex vivo response, the dominant clonotypes were HLA-C-restricted CMV-specific TCR beta clonotypes.

CDR1 is SGHVS and CDR2 is FQNEAQ in the germline V gene. The CDR3 extends over 19 amino acids. The V gene end was trimmed by 5 bases and the J gene end by 2 bases; junction bases not matched to a gene: 15. TCRdb analysed the reads with MiXCR anew, one entry per CDR3 protein. The sample holds about 900,000 distinct CDR3 sequences, roughly 30% seen once. This specimen consisted of cultured CD8+ T cells from PBMCs, obtained from culture after CMV antigen stimulation. V usage is TRBV7-8 and J usage is TRBJ2-7; 13 positions agree with TRBD2. This clonotype originated in a human donor in good health (CMV status not recorded). Some clones in this sample may be carry-over from other donors' samples. This CDR3 reads CASSARWSKTSGGPYEQYV. CDR3 nucleotides: TGTGCCAGCAGCGCTAGATGGAGCAAGACTAGCGGGGGGCCCTACGAGCAGTACGTC.